This T cell receptor beta chain was found in a study of T cell responses to AZD1222 COVID-19 vaccine. Study summary: Whether given at about 4 or about 12 weeks, second doses were pooled. Overall study findings and caveats: All repertoire sampling was performed exclusively after the peak T cell response. Females outnumbered males among donors, who were mostly white British; clonal diversity was possibly underestimated. Researchers report vaccine-associated CD4 TCRs spanning spike, with dominance at 160-218 and 743-854.

Germline assignment: CDR1 KGHDR and CDR2 SFDVKD. V lost 3 bases and J 9 bases, leaving 11 bases between the germline ends. The CDR3 extends over 13 amino acids. Comments on this clone: Its antigen remains unknown.

The method was immunoSEQ multiplex PCR; TCRdb's version includes in-frame clones alone and lacks a portion of them. Here the sample spans tens of thousands of clones, approximately 82% being singletons. Sample: peripheral blood, taken on day 0 of AZD1222 vaccination. The chain carries TRBV24-1 and TRBJ2-1; D may be TRBD2 (5 bases). The clonotype originates from an adult in good health. CDR3 amino acids: CATSDRRGGEQFF. The CDR3 region has the DNA TGTGCCACCAGTGATCGACGGGGTGGTGAGCAGTTCTTC.